This T cell receptor beta chain was documented in a study of T-cell reconstitution after alpha-beta-depleted transplantation in children. General observations from the study: Where some patients showed high TCRbeta diversity at day 60, it came from recipient T cells and thymic progenitors that had survived. A year had passed since transplant, and T-cell counts and diversity by then came mostly from newly produced T cells. About two months after transplant, alpha-beta T cells reportedly came from several hundred expanded graft clones.

The CDR3 runs 15 residues. The germline V gene encodes CDR1 SSHAT and CDR2 FNYEAQ (reference sequence). Trimming left V 1 base short and J 5 bases short, with 11 bases between. Concerning this clonotype: The antigen remains unidentified.

A library of TCRbeta sequences, prepared with unique molecular identifiers, was generated. TCRdb reanalysed the PCR reads using MiXCR and keeps one entry per CDR3 protein. Here the sample spans some 550,000 distinct CDR3 sequences, under 25% being singletons. The gene calls are TRBV7-7 and TRBJ2-2; D possibly corresponds to TRBD2 (5 bases). Sample: PBMCs, mostly from graft donor cells, taken 360 days after TCRalphabeta/CD19-depleted stem cell transplant. This receptor was taken from a boy in the first two years of life who had a stem cell transplant for acute myeloid leukemia, so the T cells may come from the graft donor. CDR3 bases: TGTGCCAGCAGCTTAGATCGGGGAACAACCGGGGAGCTGTTTTTT. It translates to CASSLDRGTTGELFF.